Listed here are 13 T cell receptor beta chains from one sample, sequenced in a study of beta chain features in type 1 diabetes. Reverse transcription of all isolated RNA meant that expressed TCRB transcripts were sequenced. Data came from immunoSEQ multiplex PCR; TCRdb stores just in-frame clones and leaves some out. The sample comprises under 500,000 clones, approximately 31% of which are singletons, and about 0.06% rests with the top ten. Sequencing was carried out using naive CD4+ T cells from blood. The receptors were sampled from a man aged 18-30 years in good health.

This clone was counted between two and nine times. The rearrangement uses TRBV28 and TRBJ1-1, with TRBD1 as a possible D gene (5 bases). This CDR3 is 15 amino acids long. Germline V gene data show CDR1 as MDHEN and CDR2 as SYDVKM. The V and J ends lost 4 bases and 4 bases respectively, with 16 bases between them. In nucleotides, the CDR3 is TGTGCCAGCAGTTCCTGGCGGAGGGGCTCCACTGAAGCTTTCTTT. It translates to CASSSWRRGSTEAFF.

This clone was observed a handful of times. The genes are TRBV29-1 and TRBJ1-1; D is unclear. The CDR3 has 11 amino acids. CDR1 and CDR2 from the germline V gene are SQVTM and ANQGSEA. With 4 bases removed from V and 7 bases from J, the gap between germline ends came to 10 bases. The CDR3 coding sequence is TGCAGCGTTGGCCGGGCCTATGAAGCTTTCTTT. Translation gives CSVGRAYEAFF.

The rearrangement links TRBV30 to TRBJ2-7; weak D call: TRBD2 (7 bases). The germline gives CDR1 GTSNPN, CDR2 SVGIG (reference sequence). V was cut by 3 bases and J by 6 bases, with 9 bases left in between. This CDR3 contains 11 residues. As DNA, the CDR3 is TGTGCCTGGAGGGCGGGGGCCGAGCAGTACTTC. Residues: CAWRAGAEQYF. The complete variable domain, with remaining parts taken from reference TRBV30 and TRBJ2-7, reads SQTIHQWPATLVQPVGSPLSLECTVEGTSNPNLYWYRQAAGRGLQLLFYSVGIGQISSEVPQNLSASRPQDRQFILSSKKLLLSDSGFYLCAWRAGAEQYFGPGTRLTVT.

The chain combines TRBV27 with TRBJ2-2; TRBD2 matches at 10 bases. The germline V gene has CDR1 MNHEY and CDR2 SMNVEV (reference sequence). The CDR3 sequence is 15 residues long. V lost 6 bases, J lost 2 bases, and 3 bases stayed unmatched. CDR3 sequence reads: CASRRTSGNTGELFF. CDR3 coding DNA: TGTGCCAGCAGAAGGACTAGCGGTAACACCGGGGAGCTGTTTTTT.

The chain carries TRBV2 and TRBJ2-2, with D unresolved. The germline V and J ends were trimmed by 6 bases and 1 base, with 12 bases remaining between them. This CDR3 comprises 15 residues. Germline V gene sequence: CDR1 SNHLY, CDR2 FYNNEI. The CDR3 DNA reads as TGTGCCAGCAGCGATACTGCATGGAACACCGGGGAGCTGTTTTTT. Translating it yields CASSDTAWNTGELFF.

As to this clone: The same CDR3 arises from other DNA sequences in this sample as well. J is TRBJ2-1 and V is TRBV7-2, with 7 bases aligning to TRBD2. V was clipped by 5 bases and J by 1 base; unmatched bases: 5. The CDR3 consists of 15 residues. Germline values: CDR1 SGHTA, CDR2 FQGNSA. This CDR3 is CASSRTSGSYNEQFF. CDR3 in DNA: TGTGCCAGCAGCCGGACTAGTGGGTCCTACAATGAGCAGTTCTTC.

The chain joins TRBV4-1 to TRBJ2-7; D tentatively reads TRBD1 or TRBD2 (5 bases each). Germline V gene sequence: CDR1 MGHRA, CDR2 YSYEKL. The ends were cut back, 2 bases at V and 0 bases at J, with 17 bases in the middle. CDR3 length: 17 amino acids. Here the CDR3 DNA reads TGCGCCAGCAGCCAAACCACCGGGACCGCCAACTCCTACGAGCAGTACTTC. The encoded protein is CASSQTTGTANSYEQYF.

The chain couples TRBV7-9 to TRBJ1-1; the D gene is possibly TRBD1 (6 bases). The CDR3 sequence is 15 residues long. CDR1 and CDR2 from the germline V gene are SEHNR and FQNEAQ (reference sequence). The V end lost 5 bases, the J end lost 1 base, and 14 bases lay between the germline ends. For the CDR3, the DNA is TGTGCCAGCAGCCCAGGACAGTTGAAGAACACTGAAGCTTTCTTT. This codes for CASSPGQLKNTEAFF. The full variable domain, rest sourced from reference TRBV7-9 and TRBJ1-1, is DTGVSQNPRHKITKRGQNVTFRCDPISEHNRLYWYRQTLGQGPEFLTYFQNEAQLEKSRLLSDRFSAERPKGSFSTLEIQRTEQGDSAMYLCASSPGQLKNTEAFFGQGTRLTVV.

The rearrangement links TRBV29-1 to TRBJ2-5, with TRBD1 matching 8 bases. The germline gives CDR1 SQVTM, CDR2 ANQGSEA. Trimming removed 7 bases from V and 1 base from J; junction bases left unmatched: 5. This CDR3 has 13 amino acids. This CDR3 reads CSADRGIQETQYF. DNA of the CDR3: TGCAGCGCAGACAGGGGAATCCAAGAGACCCAGTACTTC.

The V and J genes are TRBV30 and TRBJ2-7; 16 bases agree with TRBD2. V dropped 3 bases and J dropped 4; count of bases not matched to a gene: 9. The CDR3 totals 17 residues. The germline gives CDR1 GTSNPN, CDR2 SVGIG (reference sequence). The CDR3 spells CAWRGTSGRVPLYEQYF. CDR3 DNA sequence: TGTGCCTGGAGAGGGACTAGCGGGAGGGTCCCCCTATACGAGCAGTACTTC. Full variable domain (missing parts from reference TRBV30 and TRBJ2-7): SQTIHQWPATLVQPVGSPLSLECTVEGTSNPNLYWYRQAAGRGLQLLFYSVGIGQISSEVPQNLSASRPQDRQFILSSKKLLLSDSGFYLCAWRGTSGRVPLYEQYFGPGTRLTVT.

This sequence joins TRBV25-1 and TRBJ2-1; D could derive from TRBD1 or TRBD2 (5 bases each). CDR3 length equals 13 residues. Germline loops: CDR1 MGHDK, CDR2 SYGVNS. V was cut by 2 bases and J by 6 bases, with 8 bases left in between. In nucleotides, the CDR3 is TGTGCCAGCAGTGAAGGGGACGGCAATGAGCAGTTCTTC. It encodes CASSEGDGNEQFF.

The chain has TRBV18 and TRBJ2-5; D is perhaps TRBD2 (5 bases). In germline, CDR1 is KGHSH, CDR2 LQKENI. CDR3 size: 15 residues. Trimming stripped 3 bases from V and 0 bases from J, with 11 bases between. Here the CDR3 reads CASSPGHGDQETQYF. The CDR3 nucleotides are TGTGCCAGCTCACCCGGGCACGGGGACCAAGAGACCCAGTACTTC.

The CDR3 region has the DNA TGTGCCAGCAGTGGCGGGGGTTCCACAGATACGCAGTATTTT. Translation gives CASSGGGSTDTQYF. This chain uses TRBV28 with TRBJ2-3, with TRBD2 identical over 7 bases. The germline V gene encodes CDR1 MDHEN and CDR2 SYDVKM. The length of the CDR3 is 14 residues. Trimming at V came to 5 bases and at J to 2 bases, leaving 4 bases not matched to a gene.